This TCR beta chain was captured by sequencing in a study of human T cells and chemical hapten exposure. The overall study: Chiefly female patients presented with alopecia areata, totalis or universalis. Small pooled library volume differences chiefly drove per-sample TCR yield variation.

Specified time point: patch test 2, 6 weeks after DPC sensitization. The sample's treatment: therapeutic diphenylcyclopropenone sensitization with weekly scalp DPC. This clonotype was picked up a small number of times. Its antigen is not identified. General study findings and limits: Expanded TCRs grouped into significantly more large CDR3 similarity clusters than controls produced. Having alopecia, donors may respond immunologically unlike healthy people.

TCRdb passed the RACE reads through MiXCR, listing each CDR3 protein once. The repertoire consists of approximately 100,000 distinct CDR3 sequences, with about a tenth occurring once and the leading ten covering 2.5% to 3.5%. V lost 4 bases, J lost 10 bases, and 10 bases stayed unmatched. CDR3 size: 14 residues. Germline V gene sequence: CDR1 MNHNY, CDR2 SVGAGI (reference sequence). The material was whole blood, obtained in connection with sensitization to the hapten diphenylcyclopropenone (DPC). The clonotype comes from a woman aged 40 to 50 with alopecia areata. Some clones in this sample may be carry-over from other donors' samples. The rearrangement joins TRBV6-6 to TRBJ2-1; TRBD2 matches at 7 bases. The CDR3 nucleotides read TGTGCCAGCAGTTCCTACGGGGGGTTAACCGAGCAGTTCTTC. This codes for CASSSYGGLTEQFF.